The clone carrying this TCR beta chain was observed a few times. The sample belongs to a study of human T cells and chemical hapten exposure. Time point specified: healthy volunteer bleed at 6 weeks. RNA extraction used unfractionated whole blood as the source of total RNA. As the library was built, unique molecular identifiers were attached to individual cDNA molecules. TCRdb passed the RACE reads through MiXCR, listing each CDR3 protein once. Of about 79,000 distinct CDR3 sequences in the sample, over 8.5% were seen once. The sequenced material came from whole blood. This TCR came from a male donor in good health. Some clones in this sample may be carry-over from other donors' samples.

CDR3 in amino acids: CSVEGQGGQETQYF. The DNA of the CDR3 is TGCAGCGTTGAAGGGCAGGGAGGCCAAGAGACCCAGTACTTC. The rearrangement joins TRBV29-1 to TRBJ2-5, with D possibly TRBD2 on 6 matching bases. Germline CDR1 and CDR2: SQVTM and ANQGSEA. Trimming took off 1 base at V and 1 base at J, with 10 bases between the two ends. The CDR3 is made up of 14 amino acids.